This T cell receptor beta chain stems from a study of T-cell reconstitution after alpha-beta-depleted transplantation in children (dated by TCRdb to about 2016). For the wider study: Using TCR repertoire profiling, the study quantitatively followed how T-cell immune reconstitution unfolded in children after TCRalphabeta/CD19-depleted allogeneic hematopoietic cell transplantation.

Trimming removed 2 bases from V and 1 base from J; the gene matches leave 3 bases unexplained. The CDR3 holds 15 amino acids from the cysteine to the phenylalanine. Just the 45-base CDR3 DNA is kept, in frame starting at base 1. Via the germline V gene, CDR1 is SGHRS and CDR2 YFSETQ. This clonotype appeared many times. Its antigen has not been determined. Per-base quality was not reported, and no clone a single base away is much larger than it. Libraries came from PCR. The sequencing machine was an Illumina HiSeq 2500. Molecular barcoding was employed in the preparation of TCR libraries, with unique molecular identifiers being used to normalize TCRbeta repertoire quantification. TCRdb's own reprocessing of the public reads used fastp at Q25 and MiXCR and kept productive beta chains. When rows share a CDR3 protein, they turn into one entry using the most common DNA and genes. The sample records around 240,000 distinct CDR3 sequences, about 9.6% of which are singletons. The ten largest clones represent roughly 5.1% of the sample.

In this chain, TRBV5-1 is recombined with TRBJ1-1; a stretch of 9 junction bases matches TRBD1. The specimen was PBMCs from the stem cell graft donor, collected from the stem cell graft. The origin of this receptor is a human donor who donated a stem cell graft to a child with SCID. The sequenced DNA: TGCGCCAGCAGCTTCGGGGACAGGGAGAACACTGAAGCTTTCTTT. Translated, this gives CASSFGDRENTEAFF. The full variable domain, with segments outside the CDR3 supplied by the reference TRBV5-1 and TRBJ1-1 proteins, appears as KAGVTQTPRYLIKTRGQQVTLSCSPISGHRSVSWYQQTPGQGLQFLFEYFSETQRNKGNFPGRFSGRQFSNSRSEMNVSTLELGDSALYLCASSFGDRENTEAFFGQGTRLTVV.